This T cell receptor (beta chain) was sequenced for a study of cytotoxic CD8 clonotypes in ibrutinib-treated CLL (TCRdb year 2021). About the investigation overall: The cohort included about 15 treatment-naive and about a dozen relapsed/refractory patients; 17 were IGHV unmutated. Partial responses were observed in some 24 patients and complete responses in 2; after a median follow-up of about 69 months, remission was maintained in approximately 14 patients and progression was observed in some twelve. Samples at response were collected after a median of roughly 13 months of treatment, with a range of about 6 to 36 months. An average of around 260,000 productive templates and 94,082 productive rearrangements was obtained per sample. Longitudinal samples were available for about 30% of the 86 trial participants. Cryopreserved peripheral blood mononuclear cells were obtained before treatment, at response, and at either sustained remission or disease progression. Every remission and progressive disease sample was obtained while ibrutinib was still being received by the patients.

Including the terminal cysteine and phenylalanine, the CDR3 comprises 13 residues. The only DNA kept is the CDR3, 39 bases in frame from the first base. For this chain, trimming is 8 bases at the V end and 10 bases at the J end, and the number of junction bases without a gene match is 9. CDR1 and CDR2 (MNHNY, SVGAGI) derive from the germline V gene (reference sequence). In the case of this clone: Its antigen has not been determined. Per-base qualities were not stored, and no clone one base away is much larger.

Points the paper makes about the study in general: Baseline clonality exceeded that of age-matched healthy donors and correlated strongly with circulating CD8+ T-cell counts. Lymph node repertoires were not examined, and the timing of sampling was not matched between patients in sustained remission and those whose disease progressed. Public clonotypes were rare and either contracted or stayed stable during treatment, and the rise in clonality at ibrutinib response reflected the expansion of private clonotypes. At ibrutinib response clonality went up, during sustained remission it held steady, and at progression it dropped back toward baseline.

What the time point label conveys for this sample: less than 30 months on ibrutinib. For TCR beta library preparation, approximately 2 micrograms of genomic DNA were isolated from cryopreserved PBMCs. Longitudinal blood samples from CLL patients receiving ibrutinib monotherapy were subjected to high-throughput TCR beta sequencing. Patients were enrolled in a phase 2 open-label single-center ibrutinib monotherapy trial. On a MiSeq, deep resolution sequencing aimed for a depth between 1 in 1 million and 1 in 200,000 T cells, with each clonotype covered 10x on average. TCR beta libraries were generated with the immunoSEQ hsTCRB Kit. The original methods were these. Data were analyzed with ImmunoSEQ Data Assistant and ImmunoSEQ Analyzer, with V, D and J genes assigned per IMGT definitions. Clonality, which ranges from 0 to 1, was calculated by subtracting the normalized Shannon entropy of productive rearrangement frequencies from one. Only overrepresented clonotypes making up at least 0.05% of each patient's repertoire were included in the public clonotype analysis. Approximately 12 repertoires from age-matched healthy donors, obtained from immuneACCESS, served as clonality controls. The source is immuneACCESS, and TCRdb retained only in-frame sequences with V and J called. Part of the clones is not carried over; for the studies checked, unresolved V genes explain less than half of this, and the remainder is unexplained. V, J and clone size derive from that table, while D and trimming were established from the DNA sequence. Within this sample are roughly 250,000 clones, with roughly 74% of them counted one time only. The top ten clones comprise less than 20% of the sample.

Specimen: PBMCs, collected after 24 months of ibrutinib treatment. Here the chain combines TRBV6-6 and TRBJ2-1; 9 central nucleotides agree with TRBD1. The sequence was obtained from a human donor with chronic lymphocytic leukemia. The nucleotide sequence is given as TGTGCCAGCGGGACAGGGAAGTCTGGGGAGCAGTTCTTC. It codes for CASGTGKSGEQFF.